One sample yielded the 30 T cell receptor beta chains listed below, sequenced in a study of T cell responses to AZD1222 COVID-19 vaccine. Generated by immunoSEQ multiplex PCR, the TCRdb table keeps only in-frame clones and is missing some. Altogether tens of thousands of clones are present, less than 90% being singletons, with the ten largest covering 6.9%. The sample here was peripheral blood, taken 28 days after the second AZD1222 dose. All receptors come from an adult who received the AZD1222 COVID-19 vaccine.

The gene calls are TRBV19 and TRBJ1-5, with D maybe TRBD1 (5 bases). The CDR3 length is 15 residues. Germline V gene sequence: CDR1 LNHDA, CDR2 SQIVND (reference sequence). V gave up 3 bases and J gave up 1 base, with 10 bases separating them. CDR3 in DNA: TGTGCCAGTAGTATCCCAGGGAAAAGCAATCAGCCCCAGCATTTT. Amino acid sequence: CASSIPGKSNQPQHF.

This clone has only one observation. This chain joins TRBV7-2 and TRBJ1-5; 12 nucleotides match TRBD1. Trimming cost V 6 bases and J 4 bases; bases outside gene matches: 7. The CDR3 contains 16 residues. The V gene's germline CDR1 is SGHTA and CDR2 FQGNSA. CDR3 DNA sequence: TGTGCCAGCAGGGGGGGACAGGGGGCGTTAAATCAGCCCCAGCATTTT. As protein: CASRGGQGALNQPQHF.

The table lists this clone with a count of one. The chain is built from TRBV7-8 and TRBJ2-2; TRBD1 matches 7 bases. Germline CDR1 is SGHVS and CDR2 is FQNEAQ. V was clipped by 5 bases and J by 5 bases; unmatched bases: 5. The CDR3 loop spans 14 amino acids. CDR3 in amino acids: CASSTGEWTGELFF. The CDR3 DNA reads TGTGCCAGCAGCACAGGGGAATGGACCGGGGAGCTGTTTTTT.

The J gene is TRBJ1-1, the V gene TRBV30, with 7 bases aligning to TRBD1. CDR1 and CDR2 from the germline V gene are GTSNPN and SVGIG (reference sequence). The ends lost 1 base at V and 1 base at J; junction bases unmatched: 6. CDR3 length equals 15 residues. The CDR3 coding sequence is TGTGCCTGGAGTGGAGGGACAGACGCGAACACTGAAGCTTTCTTT. Its protein product is CAWSGGTDANTEAFF.

The rearrangement uses TRBV6-5 and TRBJ1-2, with 10 bases aligning to TRBD1. There are 14 residues in the CDR3. CDR1 and CDR2 from the germline V gene are MNHEY and SVGAGI. V gave up 5 bases and J gave up 7 bases; unmatched junction bases: 7. In DNA, the CDR3 is TGTGCCAGCAGTCCGCCGGGACAGGGGAGTGGCTACACCTTC. Translating it yields CASSPPGQGSGYTF.

This chain joins TRBV7-2 and TRBJ1-4; D not certain. Per germline, CDR1 SGHTA and CDR2 FQGNSA. The CDR3 is 14 amino acids. V shed 1 base and J shed 3 bases, with 6 bases lying between them. The CDR3 region is CASSLGYSNEKLFF. The CDR3 DNA reads as TGTGCCAGCAGCTTAGGTTACTCTAATGAAAAACTGTTTTTT.

V gene TRBV7-3 combines with J gene TRBJ2-2; D is unclear. This CDR3 has 14 residues. Germline V lookup: CDR1 SGHTA, CDR2 FQGTGA. The V and J ends lost 5 bases and 2 bases respectively, with 9 bases between them. The CDR3 is CASSRSPNTGELFF. CDR3 bases: TGTGCCAGCAGCCGATCACCTAACACCGGGGAGCTGTTTTTT.

The rearrangement uses TRBV15 and TRBJ2-5; TRBD2 matches at 7 bases. The J segment lost 5 bases and the V segment lost 0 bases, leaving 15 bases of the junction unmatched. Germline loops: CDR1 LNHNV, CDR2 YYDKDF (reference sequence). The CDR3 consists of 18 residues. This chain's CDR3 is CATSRDSFGGTSWETQYF. CDR3 nucleotide sequence: TGTGCCACCAGCAGAGATTCTTTCGGGGGGACTTCTTGGGAGACCCAGTACTTC.

This chain connects TRBV24-1 to TRBJ2-5; possibly TRBD1 for D (6 bases). Germline values: CDR1 KGHDR, CDR2 SFDVKD. The V end lost 5 bases, the J end lost 5 bases, and 17 bases lay between the germline ends. The CDR3 spans 15 residues. The CDR3 DNA sequence: TGTGCCACCAGTGTCAGGGGCGGCAAAGGGGAGACCCAGTACTTC. Translation: CATSVRGGKGETQYF.

The CDR3: CAWTSENYEQYF. CDR3 coding DNA: TGTGCCTGGACTAGCGAGAACTACGAGCAGTACTTC. This sequence joins TRBV30 and TRBJ2-7; TRBD2 might be the D (6 bases). There are 12 residues in the CDR3. CDR1 is GTSNPN, CDR2 SVGIG, per germline (reference sequence). V was pared by 4 bases and J by 3 bases, with 10 bases between.

The chain employs TRBV19 and TRBJ1-4, with D perhaps matching TRBD1 (6 bases). The CDR3 consists of 14 residues. Trimming pared 8 bases from V and 2 bases from J, leaving 12 bases between. CDR1 and CDR2 (germline): LNHDA, SQIVND (reference sequence). CDR3 sequence (DNA): TGTGCCAGTGTTGAGCAGGGGACTAATGAAAAACTGTTTTTT. This sequence encodes CASVEQGTNEKLFF.

The CDR3 region is CASSSGVTGANVLTF. The CDR3 DNA reads TGTGCCAGCAGTTCAGGGGTTACTGGGGCCAACGTCCTGACTTTC. V and J are TRBV5-6 and TRBJ2-6; D may be TRBD1 (6 bases). Deletions cut 5 bases from V and 2 bases from J, with 11 bases between. The CDR3 totals 15 residues. The germline V gene encodes CDR1 SGHDT and CDR2 YYEEEE.

The V call is TRBV5-4, the J call TRBJ2-3; possibly TRBD1 for D (6 bases). Germline assignment: CDR1 SGHNT and CDR2 YYREEE (reference sequence). The ends were cut back, 0 bases at V and 1 base at J, with 15 bases in the middle. The CDR3 is 17 residues long. The CDR3 loop reads CASSLAYGGSGTDTQYF. CDR3 sequence (DNA): TGTGCCAGCAGCTTGGCCTATGGGGGCTCTGGCACAGATACGCAGTATTTT.

This chain uses TRBV3-1 (or the pseudogene TRBV3-2) with TRBJ1-2; perhaps TRBD1 as D (6 bases). Germline V gene data show CDR1 as LGHDT and CDR2 as YNNKEL (reference sequence). The CDR3 covers 13 residues. Trimming took 5 bases from V and 2 from J, leaving 9 bases between them. The CDR3 region is CASSGQGNYGYTF. The CDR3 bases are TGTGCCAGCAGCGGGCAGGGGAACTATGGCTACACCTTC.

The chain recombines TRBV7-9 with TRBJ2-3; TRBD2 matches at 12 bases. Per the germline V gene, CDR1 is SEHNR and CDR2 is FQNEAQ (reference sequence). V dropped 5 bases and J dropped 2; count of bases not matched to a gene: 11. The CDR3 has 18 amino acids. CDR3 region: CASSPSGRALFFTDTQYF. The CDR3 DNA reads TGTGCCAGCAGCCCTAGCGGGAGGGCCCTCTTTTTCACAGATACGCAGTATTTT. Together with reference TRBV7-9 and TRBJ2-3, the CDR3 gives the full variable domain: DTGVSQNPRHKITKRGQNVTFRCDPISEHNRLYWYRQTLGQGPEFLTYFQNEAQLEKSRLLSDRFSAERPKGSFSTLEIQRTEQGDSAMYLCASSPSGRALFFTDTQYFGPGTRLTVL.

The CDR3 sequence: CASSPQGNSNQPQHF. In DNA form, the CDR3 reads TGTGCCAGCAGCCCTCAGGGGAATAGCAATCAGCCCCAGCATTTT. V usage is TRBV3-1 (or the pseudogene TRBV3-2) and J usage is TRBJ1-5; D is perhaps TRBD1 (6 bases). The length of the CDR3 is 15 residues. CDR1 is LGHDT and CDR2 is YNNKEL in the germline V gene (reference sequence). V was trimmed by 4 bases and J by 0 bases, leaving 10 bases between them.

The gene calls are TRBV19 and TRBJ1-4; TRBD1 agrees at 8 bases. This CDR3 contains 15 residues. Germline V gene sequence: CDR1 LNHDA, CDR2 SQIVND (reference sequence). V was pared by 1 base and J by 8 bases, with 6 bases of the junction left unmatched. In nucleotides, the CDR3 is TGTGCCAGTAGTATAGGGACAGGGATAAGCGAAAAACTGTTTTTT. This encodes CASSIGTGISEKLFF.

This clone appeared a few times. The CDR3 DNA reads TGCGCCAGCAGCTTTGGGCTCAGCACTGAAGCTTTCTTT. This codes for CASSFGLSTEAFF. The V gene is TRBV5-1, the J gene TRBJ1-1; D gene ambiguous. The CDR3 loop spans 13 amino acids. Germline-derived CDR1 and CDR2 are SGHRS and YFSETQ. V was clipped by 2 bases and J by 4 bases, with 9 bases between them.

The J gene is TRBJ2-6, the V gene TRBV4-3; D is uncertain. CDR3 length: 15 residues. Trimming took off 6 bases at V and 1 base at J, with 10 bases between the two ends. Looked up from germline, CDR1 is LGHNA and CDR2 is YSLEER. CDR3 amino acids: CASRQWGSGANVLTF. The CDR3 DNA reads TGCGCCAGCAGGCAATGGGGATCTGGGGCCAACGTCCTGACTTTC.

The gene calls are TRBV6-2 or TRBV6-3 and TRBJ2-1; 16 nucleotides agree with TRBD2. The CDR3 has 19 amino acids. CDR1 MNHEY and CDR2 SVGEGT come from the germline V gene. Trimming took 6 bases from V and 3 from J; bases not matched to a gene: 11. CDR3 region: CASSYTGLAGGANYNEQFF. CDR3 bases: TGTGCCAGCAGCTATACGGGACTAGCGGGAGGGGCAAACTACAATGAGCAGTTCTTC.

This clone appeared once. V gene TRBV5-5 combines with J gene TRBJ2-7; 8 bases align to TRBD1. CDR1 is SGHKS and CDR2 is YYEKEE in the germline V gene (reference sequence). J lost 3 bases, V lost 2 bases, and 7 bases had no gene match. This CDR3 has 15 amino acids. CDR3: CASSLPRTGRYEQYF. The CDR3 DNA reads TGTGCCAGCAGCTTACCCCGGACAGGGCGCTACGAGCAGTACTTC.

The chain combines TRBV4-2 with TRBJ1-4; weak D call: TRBD1 (5 bases). Germline CDR1 and CDR2: LGHNA and YNFKEQ. Trimming took 0 bases from V and 8 from J, leaving 16 bases between them. The CDR3 sequence is 16 residues long. The CDR3 sequence: CASSQERTPGEEKLFF. CDR3 DNA: TGTGCCAGCAGCCAAGAAAGGACACCCGGGGAGGAAAAACTGTTTTTT.

J is TRBJ1-2 and V is TRBV2, with 7 bases aligning to TRBD1. J lost 5 bases, V lost 3 bases, and 9 bases had no gene match. The CDR3 consists of 15 residues. Germline assignment: CDR1 SNHLY and CDR2 FYNNEI. The CDR3 DNA reads TGTGCCAGCAGTGATCTCCAGGGGGTCGAGTATGGCTACACCTTC. This encodes CASSDLQGVEYGYTF.

The J gene is TRBJ2-2, the V gene TRBV18; D is perhaps TRBD1 or TRBD2 (6 bases each). Germline loops: CDR1 KGHSH, CDR2 LQKENI. V dropped 1 base and J dropped 4 bases, with 10 bases sitting between them. CDR3 size: 15 residues. In DNA, the CDR3 is TGTGCCAGCTCACCACGCAGGGGAGGCACCGGGGAGCTGTTTTTT. Its protein product is CASSPRRGGTGELFF. Drawing the rest from reference TRBV18 and TRBJ2-2, the complete variable domain is NAGVMQNPRHLVRRRGQEARLRCSPMKGHSHVYWYRQLPEEGLKFMVYLQKENIIDESGMPKERFSAEFPKEGPSILRIQQVVRGDSAAYFCASSPRRGGTGELFFGEGSRLTVL.

V is TRBV28 and J is TRBJ2-7, with a weak D call TRBD2 (6 bases). The CDR3 covers 12 residues. CDR1 and CDR2 from the germline V gene are MDHEN and SYDVKM. The ends were cut back, 3 bases at V and 3 bases at J, with 6 bases in the middle. CDR3 residues: CASSLGGYEQYF. CDR3 coding DNA: TGTGCCAGCAGTTTGGGGGGCTACGAGCAGTACTTC.

The genes are TRBV24-1 and TRBJ1-2, with 8 bases lining up with TRBD1. Trimming removed 3 bases from V and 4 bases from J; junction bases left unmatched: 3. From germline, CDR1 is KGHDR and CDR2 SFDVKD. This CDR3 comprises 14 residues. DNA of the CDR3: TGTGCCACCAGTGATGGGGACAGGATCTATGGCTACACCTTC. As protein: CATSDGDRIYGYTF.

The gene calls are TRBV29-1 and TRBJ2-7; no definite D call. This CDR3 region has 12 residues. V shed 1 base and J shed 1 base, with 5 bases lying between them. The germline V gene encodes CDR1 SQVTM and CDR2 ANQGSEA. The CDR3 DNA is TGCAGCGTTGAAGGCGTATCCTACGAGCAGTACTTC. It encodes CSVEGVSYEQYF.

V gene TRBV28 combines with J gene TRBJ1-1, with a possible D match to TRBD1 (5 bases). V dropped 6 bases and J dropped 1 base, with 12 bases sitting between them. The CDR3 spans 14 residues. The germline gives CDR1 MDHEN, CDR2 SYDVKM. Here the CDR3 DNA reads TGTGCCAGCAGGGCAGGGTCACAGAACACTGAAGCTTTCTTT. As protein: CASRAGSQNTEAFF. The whole variable domain, remainder taken from reference TRBV28 and TRBJ1-1, is DVKVTQSSRYLVKRTGEKVFLECVQDMDHENMFWYRQDPGLGLRLIYFSYDVKMKEKGDIPEGYSVSREKKERFSLILESASTNQTSMYLCASRAGSQNTEAFFGQGTRLTVV.

V and J are TRBV7-9 and TRBJ1-4, with D hard to call. This CDR3 contains 16 residues. Trimming removed 5 bases at V and 0 bases at J, with 13 bases between. Germline V lookup: CDR1 SEHNR, CDR2 FQNEAQ (reference sequence). CDR3 sequence (DNA): TGTGCCAGCAGCGTGTCGCGGACTGCAACTAATGAAAAACTGTTTTTT. This encodes CASSVSRTATNEKLFF. The complete variable domain, with remaining parts taken from reference TRBV7-9 and TRBJ1-4, reads DTGVSQNPRHKITKRGQNVTFRCDPISEHNRLYWYRQTLGQGPEFLTYFQNEAQLEKSRLLSDRFSAERPKGSFSTLEIQRTEQGDSAMYLCASSVSRTATNEKLFFGSGTQLSVL.

The J gene is TRBJ2-3, the V gene TRBV6-2 or TRBV6-3; 11 bases match TRBD2. V was pared by 2 bases and J by 5 bases, with 6 bases of the junction left unmatched. The CDR3 totals 16 residues. Looked up from germline, CDR1 is MNHEY and CDR2 is SVGEGT. CDR3 nucleotides: TGTGCCAGCAGTTACGGCTCTAGCGGGGGGAGAGATACGCAGTATTTT. Residues: CASSYGSSGGRDTQYF.